This TCR beta chain was recorded in a study of T cell responses to AZD1222 COVID-19 vaccine. Germline V gives CDR1 SQVTM, CDR2 ANQGSEA. V lost 8 bases and J lost 3, with 16 bases in between. The CDR3 totals 13 residues. Study-wide results and caveats: Donor demographics were predominantly white British with a female majority; clonal diversity may be underestimated. Epitopes outside B.1.351 and B.1.1.7 mutated regions reportedly drew nearly half of spike TCRs.

Sequenced by immunoSEQ multiplex PCR; TCRdb stores in-frame clones only, minus some. The sample holds around 64,000 clones, under 90% seen once. Whether given at about 4 or about 12 weeks, second doses were pooled. Comment on this clone: Its target is not known.

The V gene is TRBV29-1, the J gene TRBJ1-1; D perhaps matches TRBD1 (6 bases). The source of this sequence is an adult who received the AZD1222 COVID-19 vaccine. The sample consisted of peripheral blood, taken 28 days after the second AZD1222 dose. This CDR3 reads CSSRVDRYTEAFF. In nucleotides, the CDR3 is TGCAGCTCGAGAGTGGACAGATACACTGAAGCTTTCTTT.